Listed here is a single T cell receptor beta chain. What it binds is unknown. An end of the junction does not agree with germline; a read error may underlie this. The sample belongs to a study of blood T cells in healthy people across ages. The draw of peripheral blood yielded around 10 milliliters from each donor. Extracted total RNA amounted to at least 5.5 micrograms for each sample. The CDR3 sequence is 10 residues long. Germline CDR1 SNHLY, CDR2 FYNNEI. A second PCR, run for roughly 7 to 12 cycles, used a sample-barcoded 5' primer plus a J-beta primer mix. Each cDNA molecule carried a tag from a template-switch adaptor that contained 12 random nucleotides. TCRdb itself ran the 5' RACE reads through MiXCR, one entry per CDR3 protein. Counted here are more than 1,400,000 distinct CDR3 sequences, around 42% occurring once; the ten biggest clones make up 7% to 9.5%. Study-wide findings and caveats: Across samples, TCR beta diversity tracked strongly with naive T cell percentage.

V is TRBV2 and J is TRBJ2-6; 9 bases are shared with TRBD2. Sequenced: blood. The sequence was collected from a woman aged 18 to 35 in good health. The CDR3 nucleotides read TGTGCCAGCAGTGTGGGACTAGCCTACTTC. It yields the protein CASSVGLAYF.